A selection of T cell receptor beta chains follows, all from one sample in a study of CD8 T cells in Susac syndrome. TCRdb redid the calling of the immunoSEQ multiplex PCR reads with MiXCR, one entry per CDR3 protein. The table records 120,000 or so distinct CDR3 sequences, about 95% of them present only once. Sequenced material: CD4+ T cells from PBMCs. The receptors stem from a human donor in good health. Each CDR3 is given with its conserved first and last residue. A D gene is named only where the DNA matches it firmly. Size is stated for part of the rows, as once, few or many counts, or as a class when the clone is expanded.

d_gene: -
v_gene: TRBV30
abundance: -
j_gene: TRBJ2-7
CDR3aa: CAWSVQPAYEQYF
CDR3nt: TGTGCCTGGAGTGTACAGCCAGCCTACGAGCAGTACTTC

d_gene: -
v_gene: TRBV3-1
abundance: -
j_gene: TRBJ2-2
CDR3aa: CASSPLEYTGELFF
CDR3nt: TGTGCCAGCAGCCCCCTGGAGTACACCGGGGAGCTGTTTTTT

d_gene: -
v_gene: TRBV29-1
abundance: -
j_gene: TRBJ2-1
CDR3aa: CSVDQGREQFF
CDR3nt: TGCAGCGTTGATCAGGGGCGGGAGCAGTTCTTC

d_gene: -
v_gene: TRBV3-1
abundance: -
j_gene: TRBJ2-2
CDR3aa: CASSQDSYTGELFF
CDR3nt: TGTGCCAGCAGCCAGGACTCATACACCGGGGAGCTGTTTTTT

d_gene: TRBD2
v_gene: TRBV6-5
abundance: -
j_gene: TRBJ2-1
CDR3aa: CASSYFLGLAGSRGEQFF
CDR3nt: TGTGCCAGCAGTTATTTCCTGGGACTAGCGGGATCTAGGGGTGAGCAGTTCTTC

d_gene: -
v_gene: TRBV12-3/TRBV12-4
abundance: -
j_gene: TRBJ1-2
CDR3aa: CASTASRGLGHGYTF
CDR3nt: TGTGCCAGCACCGCTTCCCGGGGACTGGGCCATGGCTACACCTTC

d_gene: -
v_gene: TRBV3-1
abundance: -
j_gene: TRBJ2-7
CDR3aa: CASSQGSGFGEQYF
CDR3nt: TGTGCCAGCAGCCAAGGATCCGGGTTTGGCGAGCAGTACTTC

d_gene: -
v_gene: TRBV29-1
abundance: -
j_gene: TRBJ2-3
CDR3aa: CSAPEGSTDTQYF
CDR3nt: TGCAGCGCCCCGGAGGGTAGCACAGATACGCAGTATTTT

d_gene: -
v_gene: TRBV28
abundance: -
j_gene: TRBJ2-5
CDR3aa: CASSWTETQYF
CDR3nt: TGTGCCAGCAGTTGGACGGAGACCCAGTACTTC

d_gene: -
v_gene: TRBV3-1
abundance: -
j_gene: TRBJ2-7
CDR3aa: CASRFQQGNPSYEQYF
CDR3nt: TGTGCCAGCAGGTTTCAACAGGGCAACCCCTCCTACGAGCAGTACTTC

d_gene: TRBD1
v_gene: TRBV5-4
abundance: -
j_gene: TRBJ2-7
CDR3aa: CASSWTGGTYEQYF
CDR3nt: TGTGCCAGCAGCTGGACAGGGGGCACGTACGAGCAGTACTTC

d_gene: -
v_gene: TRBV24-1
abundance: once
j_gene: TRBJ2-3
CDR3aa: CATSSQVGADTQYF
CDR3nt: TGTGCCACCAGCTCACAAGTCGGAGCAGATACGCAGTATTTT

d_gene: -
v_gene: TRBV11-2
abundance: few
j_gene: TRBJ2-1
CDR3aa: CASSLEVGEQFF
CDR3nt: TGTGCCAGCAGCTTAGAGGTGGGTGAGCAGTTCTTC

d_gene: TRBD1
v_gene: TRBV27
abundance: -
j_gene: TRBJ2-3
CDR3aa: CASSLMARGLGDTQYF
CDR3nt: TGTGCCAGCAGTCTTATGGCCAGGGGGTTAGGAGATACGCAGTATTTT

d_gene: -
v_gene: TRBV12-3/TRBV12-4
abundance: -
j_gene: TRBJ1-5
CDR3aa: CASTDGPSNQPQHF
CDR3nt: TGTGCCAGCACTGACGGACCAAGCAATCAGCCCCAGCATTTT

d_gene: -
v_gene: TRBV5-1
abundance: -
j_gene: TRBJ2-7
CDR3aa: CASSLGDSRLSEQYF
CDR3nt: TGCGCCAGCAGTTTGGGGGACTCCCGACTAAGCGAGCAGTACTTC

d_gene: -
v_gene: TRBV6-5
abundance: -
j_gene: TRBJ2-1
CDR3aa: CASSYYSDPYNEQFF
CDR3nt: TGTGCCAGCAGTTACTACTCAGATCCATACAATGAGCAGTTCTTC

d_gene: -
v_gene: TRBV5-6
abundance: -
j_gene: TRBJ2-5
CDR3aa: CASSLGGRGTQYF
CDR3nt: TGTGCCAGCAGCTTGGGCGGACGGGGGACCCAGTACTTC

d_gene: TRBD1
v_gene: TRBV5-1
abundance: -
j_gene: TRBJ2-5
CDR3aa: CASSRDREETQYF
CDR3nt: TGCGCCAGCAGCCGAGACAGGGAAGAGACCCAGTACTTC

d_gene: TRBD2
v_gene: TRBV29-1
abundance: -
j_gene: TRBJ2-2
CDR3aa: CSVESSGLPGELFF
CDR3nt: TGCAGCGTTGAATCTAGCGGGTTGCCCGGGGAGCTGTTTTTT

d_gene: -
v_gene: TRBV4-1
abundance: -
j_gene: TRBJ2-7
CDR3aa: CASSQASGDEQYF
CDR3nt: TGCGCCAGCAGCCAAGCGTCAGGAGACGAGCAGTACTTC

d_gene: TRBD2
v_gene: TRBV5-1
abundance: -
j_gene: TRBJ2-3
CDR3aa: CASRTGLAGLTDTQYF
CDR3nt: TGCGCCAGCCGAACCGGACTAGCGGGACTCACAGATACGCAGTATTTT

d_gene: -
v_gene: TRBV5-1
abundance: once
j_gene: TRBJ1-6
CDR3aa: CASSLWGAESPLHF
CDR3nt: TGCGCCAGCAGCTTGTGGGGTGCGGAGTCACCCCTCCACTTT

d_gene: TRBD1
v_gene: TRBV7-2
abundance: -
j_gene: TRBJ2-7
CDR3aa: CASSLGTGRAEQYF
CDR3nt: TGTGCCAGCAGTCTTGGGACAGGGAGGGCCGAGCAGTACTTC

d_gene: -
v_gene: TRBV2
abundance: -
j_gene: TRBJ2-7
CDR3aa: CASSEVPRRGEQYF
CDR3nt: TGTGCCAGCAGTGAAGTGCCGCGCCGTGGCGAGCAGTACTTC

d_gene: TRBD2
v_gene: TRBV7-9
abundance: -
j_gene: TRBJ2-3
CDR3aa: CASRRRLAGSKDTQYF
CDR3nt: TGTGCCAGCAGACGTCGACTAGCGGGAAGCAAGGATACGCAGTATTTT

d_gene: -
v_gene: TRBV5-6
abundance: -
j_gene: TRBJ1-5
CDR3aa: CASSRRGTVDSQPQHF
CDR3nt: TGTGCCAGCAGCCGGCGAGGTACGGTCGATAGTCAGCCCCAGCATTTT

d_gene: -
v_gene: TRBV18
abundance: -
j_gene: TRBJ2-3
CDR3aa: CASSTGQPTDTQYF
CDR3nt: TGTGCCAGCTCAACGGGACAACCCACAGATACGCAGTATTTT

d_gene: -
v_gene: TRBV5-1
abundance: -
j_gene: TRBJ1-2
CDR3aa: CASSLRTSTNYGYTF
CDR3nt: TGCGCCAGCAGCTTGAGAACCTCTACTAACTATGGCTACACCTTC

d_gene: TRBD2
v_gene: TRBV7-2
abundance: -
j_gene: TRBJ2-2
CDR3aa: CASSLGLAGGLRELFF
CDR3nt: TGTGCCAGCAGCTTGGGACTAGCGGGAGGGTTACGGGAGCTGTTTTTT

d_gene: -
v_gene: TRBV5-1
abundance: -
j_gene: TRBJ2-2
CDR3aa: CASSLFQSNTGELFF
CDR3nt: TGCGCCAGCAGCTTGTTCCAGTCGAACACCGGGGAGCTGTTTTTT

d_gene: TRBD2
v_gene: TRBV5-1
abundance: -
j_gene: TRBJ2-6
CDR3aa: CASSYSGTSGRRSGANVLTF
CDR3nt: TGCGCCAGCAGCTACTCCGGGACTAGCGGGAGGCGCTCTGGGGCCAACGTCCTGACTTTC

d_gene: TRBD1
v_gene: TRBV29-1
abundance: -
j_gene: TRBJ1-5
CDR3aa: CSVLPTGLNQPQHF
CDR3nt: TGCAGCGTACTACCGACAGGGCTAAATCAGCCCCAGCATTTT

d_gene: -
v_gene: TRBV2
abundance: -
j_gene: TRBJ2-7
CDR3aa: CASSQVPLTYEQYF
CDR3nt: TGTGCCAGCAGTCAGGTTCCGCTAACCTACGAGCAGTACTTC